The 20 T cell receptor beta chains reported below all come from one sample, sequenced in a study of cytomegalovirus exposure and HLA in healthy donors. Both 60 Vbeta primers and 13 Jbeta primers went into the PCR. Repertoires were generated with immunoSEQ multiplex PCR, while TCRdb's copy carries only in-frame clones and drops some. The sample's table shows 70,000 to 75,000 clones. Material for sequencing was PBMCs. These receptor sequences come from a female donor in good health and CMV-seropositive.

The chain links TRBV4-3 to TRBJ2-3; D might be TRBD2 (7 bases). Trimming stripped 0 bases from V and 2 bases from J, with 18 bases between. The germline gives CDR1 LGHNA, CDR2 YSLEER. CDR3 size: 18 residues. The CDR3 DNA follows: TGCGCCAGCAGCCAAGATTGGGCCGCGGGGGCCGTCACAGATACGCAGTATTTT. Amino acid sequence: CASSQDWAAGAVTDTQYF.

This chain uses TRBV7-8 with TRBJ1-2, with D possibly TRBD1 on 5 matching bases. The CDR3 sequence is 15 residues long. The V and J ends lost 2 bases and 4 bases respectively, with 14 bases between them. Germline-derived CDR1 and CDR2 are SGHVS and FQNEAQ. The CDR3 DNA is TGTGCCAGCAGCTTATATCTCGGGGGGGTCTATGGCTACACCTTC. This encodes CASSLYLGGVYGYTF.

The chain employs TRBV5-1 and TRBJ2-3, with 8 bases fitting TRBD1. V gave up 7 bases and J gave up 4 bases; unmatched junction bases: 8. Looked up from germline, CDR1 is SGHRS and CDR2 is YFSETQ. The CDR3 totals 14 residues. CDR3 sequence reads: CASGPTGGPDTQYF. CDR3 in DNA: TGCGCCAGCGGCCCTACAGGGGGGCCAGATACGCAGTATTTT. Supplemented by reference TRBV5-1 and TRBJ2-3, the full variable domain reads KAGVTQTPRYLIKTRGQQVTLSCSPISGHRSVSWYQQTPGQGLQFLFEYFSETQRNKGNFPGRFSGRQFSNSRSEMNVSTLELGDSALYLCASGPTGGPDTQYFGPGTRLTVL.

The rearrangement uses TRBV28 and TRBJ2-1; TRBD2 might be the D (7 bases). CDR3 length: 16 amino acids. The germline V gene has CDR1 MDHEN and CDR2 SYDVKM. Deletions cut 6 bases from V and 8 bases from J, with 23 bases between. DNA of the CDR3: TGTGCCAGCAGACCGCGGGGGCGGCTAGGGATCGATGAGCAGTTCTTC. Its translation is CASRPRGRLGIDEQFF.

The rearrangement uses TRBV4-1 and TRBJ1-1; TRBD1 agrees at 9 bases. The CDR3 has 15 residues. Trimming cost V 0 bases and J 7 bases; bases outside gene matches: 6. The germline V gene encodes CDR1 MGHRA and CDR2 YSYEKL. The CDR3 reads CASSQEETGGGEAFF. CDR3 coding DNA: TGCGCCAGCAGCCAAGAGGAGACAGGGGGAGGTGAAGCTTTCTTT.

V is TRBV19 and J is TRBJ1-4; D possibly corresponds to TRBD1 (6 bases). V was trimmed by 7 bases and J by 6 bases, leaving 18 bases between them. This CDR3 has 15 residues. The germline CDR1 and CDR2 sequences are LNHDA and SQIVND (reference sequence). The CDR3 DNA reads TGTGCCAGTACCAAAGGGGGAGGGAGCGATGAAAAACTGTTTTTT. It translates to CASTKGGGSDEKLFF.

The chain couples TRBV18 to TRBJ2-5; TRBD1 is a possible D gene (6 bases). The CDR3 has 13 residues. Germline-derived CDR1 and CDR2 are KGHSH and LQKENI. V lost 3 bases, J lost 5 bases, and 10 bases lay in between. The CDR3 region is CASSPQGWETQYF. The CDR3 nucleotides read TGTGCCAGCTCACCGCAGGGGTGGGAGACCCAGTACTTC.

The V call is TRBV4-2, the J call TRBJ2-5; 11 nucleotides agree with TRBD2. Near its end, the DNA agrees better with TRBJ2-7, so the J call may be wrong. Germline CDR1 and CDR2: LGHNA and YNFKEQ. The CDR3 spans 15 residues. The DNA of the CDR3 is TGTGCCAGCAGCCAAGTTTCTAGCGGGAGGTTCGAGCAGTACTTC. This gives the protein CASSQVSSGRFEQYF.

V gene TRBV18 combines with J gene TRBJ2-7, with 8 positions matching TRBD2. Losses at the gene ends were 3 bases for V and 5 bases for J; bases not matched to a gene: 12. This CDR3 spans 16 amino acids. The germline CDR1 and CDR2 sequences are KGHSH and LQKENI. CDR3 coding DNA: TGTGCCAGCTCACCGGCGGCCGGGGGGGATGAGAACGAGCAGTACTTC. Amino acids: CASSPAAGGDENEQYF.

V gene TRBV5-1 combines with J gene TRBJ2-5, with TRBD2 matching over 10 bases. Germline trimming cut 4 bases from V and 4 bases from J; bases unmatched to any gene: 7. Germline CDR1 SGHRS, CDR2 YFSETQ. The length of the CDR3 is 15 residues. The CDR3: CASSGPSGSGETQYF. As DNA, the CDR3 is TGCGCCAGCAGCGGGCCTAGCGGGAGCGGAGAGACCCAGTACTTC.

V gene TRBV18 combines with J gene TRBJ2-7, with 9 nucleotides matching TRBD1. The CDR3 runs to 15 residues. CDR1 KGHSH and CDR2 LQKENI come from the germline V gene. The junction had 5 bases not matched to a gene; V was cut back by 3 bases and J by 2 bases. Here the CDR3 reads CASSPTGGAAYEQYF. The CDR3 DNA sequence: TGTGCCAGCTCACCCACAGGGGGCGCCGCCTACGAGCAGTACTTC.

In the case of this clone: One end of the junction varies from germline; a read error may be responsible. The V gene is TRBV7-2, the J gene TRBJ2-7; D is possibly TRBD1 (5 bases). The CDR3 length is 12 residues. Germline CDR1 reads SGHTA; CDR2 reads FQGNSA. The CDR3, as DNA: TGTGCCAGCAGCTTACCAGGGTACGGGCAGTACTTC. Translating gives CASSLPGYGQYF.

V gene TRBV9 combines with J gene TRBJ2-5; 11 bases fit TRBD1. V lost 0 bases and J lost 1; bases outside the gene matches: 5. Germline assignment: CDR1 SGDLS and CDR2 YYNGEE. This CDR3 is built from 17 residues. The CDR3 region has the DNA TGTGCCAGCAGCGTAGGAGCCGGGACAGGGGGCCAAGAGACCCAGTACTTC. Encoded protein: CASSVGAGTGGQETQYF.

CDR3 sequence: CASLETLSGNTIYF. In nucleotides, the CDR3 is TGTGCCAGCCTCGAGACTCTCTCTGGAAACACCATATATTTT. The rearrangement joins TRBV7-9 to TRBJ1-3, with D uncertain. V was trimmed by 8 bases and J by 0 bases, leaving 11 bases between them. Germline-derived CDR1 and CDR2 are SEHNR and FQNEAQ (reference sequence). The CDR3 covers 14 residues.

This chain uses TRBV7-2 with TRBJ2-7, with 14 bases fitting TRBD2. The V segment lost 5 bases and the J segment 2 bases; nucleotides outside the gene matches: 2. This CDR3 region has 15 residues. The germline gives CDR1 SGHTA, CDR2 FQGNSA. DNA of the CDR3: TGTGCCAGCAGCCAGGGACTAGCGGGAGCCTACGAGCAGTACTTC. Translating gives CASSQGLAGAYEQYF.

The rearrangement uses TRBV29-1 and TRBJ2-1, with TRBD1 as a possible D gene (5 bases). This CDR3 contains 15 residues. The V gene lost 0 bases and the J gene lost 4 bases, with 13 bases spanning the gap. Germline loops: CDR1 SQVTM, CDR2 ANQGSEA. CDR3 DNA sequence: TGCAGCGTTGAAGATCACAGGATAAAATACAATGAGCAGTTCTTC. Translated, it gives CSVEDHRIKYNEQFF.

CDR3 coding DNA: TGTGCCAGCAGCCGGGACTACCGTCTCGAGCAGTACTTC. Translated, it gives CASSRDYRLEQYF. This chain uses TRBV5-4 with TRBJ2-7, with 7 bases that match TRBD2. This CDR3 has 13 residues. Germline values: CDR1 SGHNT, CDR2 YYREEE (reference sequence). Trimming removed 4 bases from V and 6 bases from J; junction bases left unmatched: 7.

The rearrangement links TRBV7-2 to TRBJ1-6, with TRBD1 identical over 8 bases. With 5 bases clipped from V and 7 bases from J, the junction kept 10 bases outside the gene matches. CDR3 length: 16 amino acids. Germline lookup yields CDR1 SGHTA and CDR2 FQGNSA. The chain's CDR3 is CASSDTSRDRNSPLHF. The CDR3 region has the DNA TGTGCCAGCAGCGATACGTCCCGGGACAGGAATTCACCCCTCCACTTT.

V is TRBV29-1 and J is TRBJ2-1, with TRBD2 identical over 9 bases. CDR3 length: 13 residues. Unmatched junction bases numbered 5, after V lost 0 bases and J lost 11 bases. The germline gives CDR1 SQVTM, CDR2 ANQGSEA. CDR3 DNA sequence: TGCAGCGTTGAAGATCGGGCTAGCGGGAAGCAGTTCTTC. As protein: CSVEDRASGKQFF.

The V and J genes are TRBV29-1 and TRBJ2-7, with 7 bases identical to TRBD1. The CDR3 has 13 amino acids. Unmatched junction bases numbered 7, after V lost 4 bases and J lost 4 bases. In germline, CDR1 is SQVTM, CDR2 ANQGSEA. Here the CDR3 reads CSVGRQGTYEQYF. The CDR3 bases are TGCAGCGTTGGGAGACAGGGTACGTACGAGCAGTACTTC.